These 12 T cell receptor beta chains share one sample of origin, sequenced in a study of T cell clones after liver transplantation. Sequencing used immunoSEQ multiplex PCR; TCRdb keeps in-frame clones, though not all of them. The table has about 80,000 clones, roughly four fifths seen once. Sequences were derived from CD4+ T cells from blood, sampled around 42 months after liver transplant. The receptors were gathered from a human patient who received a liver transplant. These T cells may partly come from the graft donor.

This chain uses TRBV28 with TRBJ2-1; TRBD2 matches at 8 bases. CDR3 length equals 16 residues. Germline CDR1 and CDR2: MDHEN and SYDVKM. J lost 0 bases, V lost 6 bases, and 7 bases had no gene match. The CDR3 nucleotides are TGTGCCAGCAGGGGTAGCGGGATCTACTCCTACAATGAGCAGTTCTTC. Translated, it gives CASRGSGIYSYNEQFF.

The chain recombines TRBV2 with TRBJ2-7; TRBD2 agrees at 11 bases. V shed 3 bases, J shed 4 bases, and the junction held 11 bases outside the gene matches. The CDR3 spans 17 residues. Germline V lookup: CDR1 SNHLY, CDR2 FYNNEI. The CDR3 here is CASSEVAGGPVAYEQYF. CDR3 nucleotides: TGTGCCAGCAGTGAGGTAGCGGGAGGGCCTGTTGCGTACGAGCAGTACTTC.

V is TRBV11-2 and J is TRBJ2-7; 10 bases fit TRBD1. This CDR3 region has 17 residues. Trimming at V came to 5 bases and at J to 3 bases, leaving 13 bases not matched to a gene. Looked up from germline, CDR1 is SGHAT and CDR2 is FQNNGV. CDR3 loop: CASSPDRGRPRYYEQYF. Here the CDR3 DNA reads TGTGCCAGCAGCCCCGACAGGGGGCGACCACGATACTACGAGCAGTACTTC.

This rearrangement joins TRBV7-2 to TRBJ2-7, with 8 bases matching TRBD2. V shed 5 bases and J 7 bases; nucleotides not matched to a gene: 7. Germline V gives CDR1 SGHTA, CDR2 FQGNSA. The CDR3 has 13 residues. CDR3 amino acids: CASSLGTSQEQYF. As DNA, the CDR3 is TGTGCCAGCAGCCTAGGGACTAGTCAAGAGCAGTACTTC.

This clone was counted a few times. The chain uses TRBV11-1 and TRBJ2-1, with D uncertain. CDR1 is SGHAT, CDR2 FQDESV, per germline (reference sequence). The ends were cut back, 4 bases at V and 0 bases at J, with 13 bases in the middle. The CDR3 extends over 16 amino acids. As DNA, the CDR3 is TGTGCCAGCAGCTCTACGTTCCAGAGCTCCTACAATGAGCAGTTCTTC. Translating gives CASSSTFQSSYNEQFF.

This sequence joins TRBV28 and TRBJ1-1; no clear D. Trimming took 3 bases from V and 1 from J, leaving 6 bases between them. Germline loops: CDR1 MDHEN, CDR2 SYDVKM. This CDR3 contains 13 residues. The DNA of the CDR3 is TGTGCCAGCAGTTTGCCGGAGAACACTGAAGCTTTCTTT. This codes for CASSLPENTEAFF.

The V call is TRBV28, the J call TRBJ2-7; D gene uncertain. The CDR3 covers 17 residues. Germline assignment: CDR1 MDHEN and CDR2 SYDVKM. Trimming took 4 bases from V and 1 from J, leaving 20 bases between them. CDR3: CASSSRSGSHASYEQYF. CDR3 DNA sequence: TGTGCCAGCAGTTCACGTTCTGGCAGCCATGCTTCCTACGAGCAGTACTTC.

The chain joins TRBV19 to TRBJ1-1; 9 nucleotides agree with TRBD1. The CDR3 totals 14 residues. V lost 6 bases to trimming and J lost 11 bases; unmatched junction nucleotides: 13. Germline CDR1 is LNHDA and CDR2 is SQIVND (reference sequence). CDR3 nucleotides: TGTGCCAGTAGGTCACAGGGGGCTAAAGTAGACGCTTTCTTT. Translation: CASRSQGAKVDAFF.

The CDR3 coding sequence is TGTGCCAGCAGTGAAGGACGAGCCAGGGGGCTCTATGGCTACACCTTC. As protein: CASSEGRARGLYGYTF. The chain uses TRBV25-1 and TRBJ1-2; TRBD1 matches at 8 bases. The CDR3 covers 16 residues. J lost 4 bases, V lost 2 bases, and 9 bases had no gene match. Looked up from germline, CDR1 is MGHDK and CDR2 is SYGVNS.

The rearrangement links TRBV2 to TRBJ2-7; tentatively, D is TRBD2 (6 bases). The CDR3 sequence is 13 residues long. In germline, CDR1 is SNHLY, CDR2 FYNNEI. The germline V and J ends were trimmed by 3 bases and 5 bases, with 11 bases remaining between them. The CDR3 nucleotides are TGTGCCAGCAGTGAGAGCTGGGGGGACGAGCAGTACTTC. Amino acids: CASSESWGDEQYF.

V is TRBV11-2 and J is TRBJ2-7, with 7 bases aligning to TRBD2. The germline CDR1 and CDR2 sequences are SGHAT and FQNNGV. V lost 6 bases, J lost 0 bases, and 11 bases stayed unmatched. The CDR3 totals 16 residues. CDR3 in amino acids: CASRPLRAGSSYEQYF. CDR3 coding DNA: TGTGCCAGCAGGCCGTTAAGAGCGGGGAGCTCCTACGAGCAGTACTTC.

CDR3 DNA: TGTGCCAGCAGTGAGGATAGCTCTGGAAACACCATATATTTT. Residues: CASSEDSSGNTIYF. The gene calls are TRBV6-1 and TRBJ1-3, with D unclear. The CDR3 loop spans 14 amino acids. Germline-derived CDR1 and CDR2 are MNHNS and SASEGT. V lost 3 bases and J 0 bases, leaving 6 bases between the germline ends.